Presented here are 12 T cell receptor beta chains from one specimen sequenced in a study of T cells in Graves' hyperthyroidism and ophthalmopathy. Template material for amplifying TCR beta CDR3 regions consisted of RNA transcripts. First-round RT-PCR of the TCR CDR3 relied on the HTBI primer set. TCRdb independently ran MiXCR on the multiplex PCR reads; one entry per CDR3 protein. The data contain hundreds of thousands of distinct CDR3 sequences, 46% of them singletons. Sequencing was carried out using peripheral blood or thyroid tissue (not recorded which). The receptors shown here come from a woman between 18 and 30 years old with Graves' hyperthyroidism.

This clonotype showed up many times. The rearrangement links TRBV11-2 to TRBJ1-1; tentative D call: TRBD1 (5 bases). This CDR3 has 12 amino acids. V lost 2 bases to trimming and J lost 8 bases, with 9 bases between them. Germline CDR1 and CDR2: SGHAT and FQNNGV. CDR3 region: CASSLRGGEAFF. For the CDR3, the DNA is TGTGCCAGCAGCTTAAGGGGCGGAGAAGCTTTCTTT. The full variable domain, with the rest looked up from reference TRBV11-2 and TRBJ1-1, is EAGVAQSPRYKIIEKRQSVAFWCNPISGHATLYWYQQILGQGPKLLIQFQNNGVVDDSQLPKDRFSAERLKGVDSTLKIQPAKLEDSAVYLCASSLRGGEAFFGQGTRLTVV.

This clonotype was observed a few times. The chain has TRBV24-1 and TRBJ2-1; D unresolved. V gave up 7 bases and J gave up 9 bases, with 9 bases separating them. CDR1 is KGHDR, CDR2 SFDVKD, per germline. The CDR3 sequence is 11 residues long. The CDR3 sequence: CATSDPTEQFF. CDR3 DNA sequence: TGTGCCACCAGCGACCCTACTGAGCAGTTCTTC.

This chain links TRBV7-6 with TRBJ2-7; D gene ambiguous. This CDR3 comprises 14 residues. The germline V gene has CDR1 SGHVS and CDR2 FNYEAQ. The germline V and J ends were trimmed by 6 bases and 3 bases, with 15 bases remaining between them. In DNA, the CDR3 is TGTGCCAGCAGTTACCCGGCCAAGGACTACGAGCAGTACTTC. Amino acids: CASSYPAKDYEQYF.

In the case of this clonotype: A clone one base away is much larger, so this may be a read error. V usage is TRBV11-1 and J usage is TRBJ2-5; D is undetermined. Germline V CDR1 and CDR2: SGHAT, FQDESV (reference sequence). The CDR3 totals 15 residues. V gave up 1 base and J gave up 1 base, with 10 bases separating them. The DNA for the CDR3 is TGTGCCAGCAGCTTAGTCGGCGCGTCCCAAGAGACCCAGTACTTC. This translates into CASSLVGASQETQYF.

This clonotype was detected ten times or more. The rearrangement uses TRBV29-1 and TRBJ1-1; no clear D. The CDR3 consists of 15 residues. V was clipped by 3 bases and J by 4 bases, with 18 bases between them. The germline gives CDR1 SQVTM, CDR2 ANQGSEA. CDR3 region: CSVDAEFQRVTEAFF. CDR3 nucleotides: TGCAGCGTTGATGCCGAATTCCAAAGGGTCACTGAAGCTTTCTTT.

The chain uses TRBV19 and TRBJ1-5; D possibly corresponds to TRBD1 (5 bases). The CDR3 runs 14 residues. The germline V gene encodes CDR1 LNHDA and CDR2 SQIVND (reference sequence). The V gene lost 1 base and the J gene lost 7 bases, with 11 bases spanning the gap. In DNA, the CDR3 is TGTGCCAGTAGTATAGTTGGGGGGGGACAGCCCCAGCATTTT. It codes for CASSIVGGGQPQHF.

About this clonotype: One base away lies a much larger clone, so this may be a sequencing read error. Because the CDR3 is missing its conserved closing phenylalanine or tryptophan, this is likely a read error. This chain uses TRBV6-1 with TRBJ1-1; TRBD1 might be the D (5 bases). CDR3 length: 12 residues. V was trimmed by 6 bases and J by 6 bases, leaving 11 bases between them. Germline V gives CDR1 MNHNS, CDR2 SASEGT. The CDR3 DNA reads TGTGCCAGCAGCTTGTGGGACTCTGAAGCTTTCCTT. This encodes CASSLWDSEAFL.

The chain is built from TRBV2 and TRBJ1-1; the match to TRBD1 covers 7 bases. The germline V gene encodes CDR1 SNHLY and CDR2 FYNNEI. J gave up 1 base and V 2 bases, and 4 bases lay outside the gene matches. The length of the CDR3 is 15 residues. CDR3 sequence reads: CASSEQGGTNTEAFF. The CDR3 nucleotides read TGTGCCAGCAGTGAACAGGGGGGGACGAACACTGAAGCTTTCTTT.

This clonotype has more than one count but fewer than ten. The genes are TRBV7-3 and TRBJ1-2; 12 nucleotides align to TRBD1. Trimming at V came to 0 bases and at J to 8 bases, leaving 10 bases not matched to a gene. Germline CDR1 and CDR2: SGHTA and FQGTGA. The CDR3 is 17 amino acids. CDR3 nucleotide sequence: TGTGCCAGCAGCTTAACCCCGGGGGGACAGGGGGCTGGCGGCTACACCTTC. Its translation is CASSLTPGGQGAGGYTF.

The chain combines TRBV10-1 with TRBJ1-2, with D possibly being TRBD1 (5 bases). The germline V gene has CDR1 WNHNN and CDR2 SYGVQD (reference sequence). Trimming removed 6 bases from V and 4 bases from J, with 12 bases in between. This CDR3 is built from 13 residues. The DNA for the CDR3 is TGCGCCAGCAGGGCAGGGAAGGGCTATGGCTACACCTTC. Translating gives CASRAGKGYGYTF.

V and J are TRBV29-1 and TRBJ1-2, with D possibly being TRBD1 (5 bases). This CDR3 has 12 amino acids. Germline CDR1 SQVTM, CDR2 ANQGSEA. The CDR3 sequence: CSGGTQGYGYTF. Written as DNA, the CDR3 is TGCAGTGGGGGGACTCAGGGATATGGCTACACCTTC.

This sequence joins TRBV7-8 and TRBJ2-7, with TRBD1 matching 10 bases. Trimming took 6 bases from V and 5 from J; bases not matched to a gene: 10. The CDR3 length is 15 residues. Germline loops: CDR1 SGHVS, CDR2 FQNEAQ. Here the CDR3 DNA reads TGTGCCAGCAGTCCCAGGACAGGGGGAAGGGACGAGCAGTACTTC. This sequence encodes CASSPRTGGRDEQYF.